Listed below are T cell receptor beta chains from one sample, sequenced in a study of blood T cell repertoires in COVID-19. Some clones are missing from TCRdb's copy, which holds only in-frame ones; the method was immunoSEQ multiplex PCR. The sample shows approximately 110,000 clones, 85% to 90% of them seen only once. Sequencing was performed on peripheral blood. The receptors originated from a woman between 50 and 59 years old with active or convalescent COVID-19. Both conserved end residues are part of each CDR3. The D gene is left open where the match is weak. Clone size is not always given. Where it is, it says once, few, many or a class for expanded clones.

V gene,D gene,J gene,clone size,CDR3 protein,CDR3 DNA
TRBV30,TRBD1,TRBJ1-6,-,CAWSVMAGGSPLHF,TGTGCCTGGAGTGTAATGGCAGGGGGTTCACCCCTCCACTTT
TRBV28,TRBD2,TRBJ2-7,-,CASSIPGLRSSYEQYF,TGTGCCAGCAGTATACCGGGACTACGATCTTCCTACGAGCAGTACTTC
TRBV28,-,TRBJ2-7,-,CASTRVREQYF,TGTGCCAGCACCCGGGTTCGCGAGCAGTACTTC
TRBV5-4,TRBD2,TRBJ2-1,-,CASSSGTSVPGEQFF,TGTGCCAGCAGTTCCGGGACTAGCGTTCCGGGTGAGCAGTTCTTC
TRBV12-3/TRBV12-4,-,TRBJ1-6,-,CASSFQEYSPLHF,TGTGCCAGCAGTTTTCAGGAATATTCACCCCTCCACTTT
TRBV6-2/TRBV6-3,-,TRBJ2-3,-,CASSLRDFSDTQYF,TGTGCCAGCAGTCTCCGGGACTTTTCAGATACGCAGTATTTT
TRBV29-1,-,TRBJ2-3,-,CSVRQGGGDTQYF,TGCAGCGTAAGACAGGGAGGAGGAGATACGCAGTATTTT
TRBV2,TRBD1,TRBJ1-4,-,CASHWDRANEKLFF,TGTGCCAGCCACTGGGACAGGGCTAATGAAAAACTGTTTTTT
TRBV5-8,TRBD1,TRBJ1-2,-,CASRQGVGYTF,TGTGCCAGCCGACAGGGGGTGGGCTACACCTTC
TRBV11-2,TRBD1,TRBJ1-6,-,CASSRRQGIDSPLHF,TGTGCCAGCAGCCGACGACAGGGTATAGACTCACCCCTCCACTTT
TRBV6-1,-,TRBJ1-6,-,CASSEEGTGRKSPLHF,TGTGCCAGCAGTGAAGAGGGGACGGGGAGGAAGTCACCCCTCCACTTT
TRBV12-3/TRBV12-4,-,TRBJ1-4,-,CASNRQRGEKLFF,TGTGCCAGCAACCGACAGCGTGGAGAAAAACTGTTTTTT
TRBV9,TRBD2,TRBJ2-1,-,CASSVSSGSAVEQFF,TGTGCCAGCAGCGTGTCTAGCGGGAGTGCAGTCGAGCAGTTCTTC
TRBV28,TRBD1,TRBJ2-7,-,CASRSGGGNSYEQYF,TGTGCCAGCAGATCAGGGGGCGGGAACTCCTACGAGCAGTACTTC
TRBV27,TRBD2,TRBJ2-7,-,CASSLNLAGPEQYF,TGTGCCAGCAGTTTAAATTTAGCGGGACCCGAGCAGTACTTC
TRBV3-1/TRBV3-2,-,TRBJ2-3,-,CASSQVGGYRDHTDTQYF,TGTGCCAGCAGCCAAGTAGGGGGTTACAGGGACCACACAGATACGCAGTATTTT
TRBV27,TRBD1,TRBJ1-6,-,CASSPGTGGLVNSPLHF,TGTGCCAGCAGTCCAGGGACAGGGGGTTTGGTTAATTCACCCCTCCACTTT
TRBV19,-,TRBJ1-6,-,CASRSPPVSPLHF,TGTGCCAGTAGATCGCCACCAGTTTCACCCCTCCACTTT
TRBV18,-,TRBJ2-6,-,CASSPSSLASGANVLTF,TGTGCCAGCTCACCATCCTCATTAGCCTCTGGGGCCAACGTCCTGACTTTC
TRBV28,TRBD1,TRBJ1-5,few,CAGRTGGDNQPQHF,TGTGCCGGGAGGACAGGGGGGGACAATCAGCCCCAGCATTTT
TRBV28,-,TRBJ1-5,-,CASSLGRGYSNQPQHF,TGTGCCAGCAGTTTAGGGAGGGGCTACAGCAATCAGCCCCAGCATTTT
TRBV7-9,-,TRBJ1-1,-,CASSLQGVNTEAFF,TGTGCCAGCAGCTTACAAGGGGTGAACACTGAAGCTTTCTTT
TRBV29-1,-,TRBJ2-3,-,CSVAQSTDTQYF,TGCAGCGTTGCCCAAAGCACAGATACGCAGTATTTT
TRBV15,-,TRBJ1-1,few,CATRAGRRNTEAFF,TGTGCCACCAGAGCGGGACGGAGGAACACTGAAGCTTTCTTT
TRBV5-8,TRBD1,TRBJ1-4,-,CASTLPGQGHEKLFF,TGTGCCAGCACCCTCCCGGGACAGGGGCATGAAAAACTGTTTTTT
TRBV5-4,-,TRBJ2-1,few,CASSDGKGQFATSVMNEQFF,TGTGCCAGCAGCGATGGTAAGGGACAGTTCGCGACTAGCGTAATGAATGAGCAGTTCTTC
TRBV6-5,-,TRBJ1-5,-,CASSRGLQEQPQHF,TGTGCCAGCAGTAGGGGACTTCAGGAACAGCCCCAGCATTTT
TRBV6-2/TRBV6-3,-,TRBJ2-7,-,CASSDPRQAIYEQYF,TGTGCCAGCAGTGACCCACGACAGGCCATTTACGAGCAGTACTTC
TRBV4-1,-,TRBJ1-3,few,CASSQGRTHGNTIYF,TGCGCCAGCAGCCAAGGGCGGACTCATGGAAACACCATATATTTT
TRBV6-5,-,TRBJ2-5,-,CASSYSQGQETQYF,TGTGCCAGCAGTTACTCGCAGGGACAAGAGACCCAGTACTTC
TRBV4-2,-,TRBJ1-6,-,CASSRRTVNSPLHF,TGTGCCAGCAGTCGTAGGACAGTTAATTCACCCCTCCACTTT
TRBV27,-,TRBJ1-1,-,CASSLSGGVSTEAFF,TGTGCCAGCAGTTTATCGGGAGGGGTGAGCACTGAAGCTTTCTTT
TRBV6-5,-,TRBJ1-1,few,CASSYGRGTEAFF,TGTGCCAGCAGTTACGGTAGAGGCACTGAAGCTTTCTTT
TRBV5-1,-,TRBJ2-5,-,CASSLDGLESETQYF,TGCGCCAGCAGCTTGGATGGGTTGGAGTCAGAGACCCAGTACTTC
TRBV27,TRBD1,TRBJ1-2,-,CASSFWDRRGYTF,TGTGCCAGCAGTTTCTGGGACAGGCGTGGCTACACCTTC
TRBV30,TRBD1,TRBJ1-2,once,CAWRQGMDGYTF,TGTGCCTGGCGACAGGGTATGGATGGCTACACCTTC
TRBV3-1/TRBV3-2,TRBD1,TRBJ2-7,-,CASSQGTGSHEQYF,TGTGCCAGCAGCCAGGGGACAGGGAGCCACGAGCAGTACTTC
TRBV6-2/TRBV6-3,-,TRBJ2-2,-,CASSYSGTTGELFF,TGTGCCAGCAGTTACTCCGGGACTACCGGGGAGCTGTTTTTT
TRBV28,TRBD2,TRBJ2-1,-,CASSAVHGRADEQFF,TGTGCCAGCAGTGCCGTACACGGGAGGGCGGATGAGCAGTTCTTC
TRBV3-1/TRBV3-2,-,TRBJ2-2,-,CASSQDTTTGGGELFF,TGTGCCAGCAGCCAAGACACGACTACGGGCGGTGGGGAGCTGTTTTTT
TRBV12-3/TRBV12-4,-,TRBJ1-6,-,CASSFLGESPLHF,TGTGCCAGCAGTTTTCTCGGGGAATCACCCCTCCACTTT
TRBV30,TRBD2,TRBJ2-1,-,CAWSKSGRDNEQFF,TGTGCCTGGAGTAAGAGCGGGAGAGACAATGAGCAGTTCTTC
TRBV28,-,TRBJ1-1,-,CASSRQGSDTEAFF,TGTGCCAGCAGCCGTCAGGGTTCGGACACTGAAGCTTTCTTT
TRBV10-1,-,TRBJ1-5,-,CASSQQERQPQHF,TGCGCCAGCAGTCAACAAGAGCGTCAGCCCCAGCATTTT
TRBV7-9,TRBD1,TRBJ2-7,-,CASSLGGQGRQYF,TGTGCCAGCAGCTTAGGGGGACAGGGGCGGCAGTACTTC